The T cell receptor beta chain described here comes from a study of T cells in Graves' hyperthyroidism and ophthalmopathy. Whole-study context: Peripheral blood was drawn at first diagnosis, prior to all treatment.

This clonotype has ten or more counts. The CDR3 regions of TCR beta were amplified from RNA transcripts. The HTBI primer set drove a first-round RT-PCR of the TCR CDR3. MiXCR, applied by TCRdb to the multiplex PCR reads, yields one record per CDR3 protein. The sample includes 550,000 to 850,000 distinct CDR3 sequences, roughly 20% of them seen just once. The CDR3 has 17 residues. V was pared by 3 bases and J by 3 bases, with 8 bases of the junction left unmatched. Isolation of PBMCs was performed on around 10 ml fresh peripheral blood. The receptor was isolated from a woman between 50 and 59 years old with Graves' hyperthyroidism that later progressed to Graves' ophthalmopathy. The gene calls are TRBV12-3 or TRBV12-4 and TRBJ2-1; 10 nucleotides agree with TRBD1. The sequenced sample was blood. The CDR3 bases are TGTGCCAGCAGTTTTGGCACTAGGGACAGGGGCTACAATGAGCAGTTCTTC. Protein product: CASSFGTRDRGYNEQFF.